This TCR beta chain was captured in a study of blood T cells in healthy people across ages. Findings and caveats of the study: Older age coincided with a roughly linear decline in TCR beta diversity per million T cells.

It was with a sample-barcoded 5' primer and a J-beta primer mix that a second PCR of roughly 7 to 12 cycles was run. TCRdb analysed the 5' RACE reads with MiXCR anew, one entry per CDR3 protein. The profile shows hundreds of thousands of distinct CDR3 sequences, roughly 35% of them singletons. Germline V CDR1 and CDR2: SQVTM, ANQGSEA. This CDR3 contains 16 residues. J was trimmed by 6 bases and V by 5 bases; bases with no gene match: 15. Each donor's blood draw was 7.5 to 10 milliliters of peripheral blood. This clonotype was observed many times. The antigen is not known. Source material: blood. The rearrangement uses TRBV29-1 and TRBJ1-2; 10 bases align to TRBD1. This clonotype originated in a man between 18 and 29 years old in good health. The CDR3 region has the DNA TGCAGCGTTCTGGTGGGACAGGGGCCACAAAGCCATGGCTACACCTTC. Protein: CSVLVGQGPQSHGYTF. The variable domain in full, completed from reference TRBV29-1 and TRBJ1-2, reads SAVISQKPSRDICQRGTSLTIQCQVDSQVTMMFWYRQQPGQSLTLIATANQGSEATYESGFVIDKFPISRPNLTFSTLTVSNMSPEDSSIYLCSVLVGQGPQSHGYTFGSGTRLTVV.